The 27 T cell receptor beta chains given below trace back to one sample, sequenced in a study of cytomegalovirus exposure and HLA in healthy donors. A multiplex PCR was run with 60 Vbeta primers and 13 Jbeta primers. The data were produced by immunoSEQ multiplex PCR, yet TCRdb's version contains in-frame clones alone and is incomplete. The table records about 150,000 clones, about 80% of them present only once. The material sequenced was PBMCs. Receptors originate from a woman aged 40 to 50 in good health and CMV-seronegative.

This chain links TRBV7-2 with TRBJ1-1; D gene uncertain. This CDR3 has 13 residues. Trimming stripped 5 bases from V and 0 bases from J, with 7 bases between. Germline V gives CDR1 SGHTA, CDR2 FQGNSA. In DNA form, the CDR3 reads TGTGCCAGCAGCCTTTCAGTGAACACTGAAGCTTTCTTT. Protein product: CASSLSVNTEAFF.

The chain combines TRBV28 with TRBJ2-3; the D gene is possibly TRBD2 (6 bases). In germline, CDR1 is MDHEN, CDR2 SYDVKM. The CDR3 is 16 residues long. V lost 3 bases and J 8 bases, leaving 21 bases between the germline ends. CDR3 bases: TGTGCCAGCAGTTTCCGCCCCAGGATAGGAGCGGGTACGCAGTATTTT. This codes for CASSFRPRIGAGTQYF.

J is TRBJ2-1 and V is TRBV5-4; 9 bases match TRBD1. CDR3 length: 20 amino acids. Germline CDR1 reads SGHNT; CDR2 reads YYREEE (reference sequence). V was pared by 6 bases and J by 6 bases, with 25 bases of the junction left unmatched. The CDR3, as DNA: TGTGCCAGCAACATCTTGTTAGGGGAAATGTGGGACAGGGAAGGCAATGAGCAGTTCTTC. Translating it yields CASNILLGEMWDREGNEQFF.

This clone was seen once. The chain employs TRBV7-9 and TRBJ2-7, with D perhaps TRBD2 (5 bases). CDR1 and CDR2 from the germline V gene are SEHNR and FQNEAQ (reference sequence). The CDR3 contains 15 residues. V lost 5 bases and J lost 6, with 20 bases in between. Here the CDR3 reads CASSPAGGSWAEQYF. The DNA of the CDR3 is TGTGCCAGCAGCCCTGCGGGCGGTTCCTGGGCCGAGCAGTACTTC.

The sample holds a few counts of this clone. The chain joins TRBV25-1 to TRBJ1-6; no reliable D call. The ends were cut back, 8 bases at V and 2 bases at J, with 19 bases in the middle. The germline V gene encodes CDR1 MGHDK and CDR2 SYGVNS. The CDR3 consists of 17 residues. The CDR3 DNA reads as TGTGCCAGCGAGCGCAGTATTGGCCCCACCTATAATTCACCCCTCCACTTT. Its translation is CASERSIGPTYNSPLHF.

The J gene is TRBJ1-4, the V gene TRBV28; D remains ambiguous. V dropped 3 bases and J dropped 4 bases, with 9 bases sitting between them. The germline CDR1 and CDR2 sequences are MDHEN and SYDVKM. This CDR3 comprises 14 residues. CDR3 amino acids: CASSFRLNNEKLFF. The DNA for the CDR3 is TGTGCCAGCAGTTTCAGGCTTAATAATGAAAAACTGTTTTTT.

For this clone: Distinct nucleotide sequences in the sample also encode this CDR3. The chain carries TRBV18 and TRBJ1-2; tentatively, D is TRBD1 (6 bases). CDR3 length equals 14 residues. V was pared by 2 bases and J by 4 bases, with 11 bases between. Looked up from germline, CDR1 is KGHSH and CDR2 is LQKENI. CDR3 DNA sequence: TGTGCCAGCTCACCAGGAACAGGGCTCTATGGCTACACCTTC. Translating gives CASSPGTGLYGYTF.

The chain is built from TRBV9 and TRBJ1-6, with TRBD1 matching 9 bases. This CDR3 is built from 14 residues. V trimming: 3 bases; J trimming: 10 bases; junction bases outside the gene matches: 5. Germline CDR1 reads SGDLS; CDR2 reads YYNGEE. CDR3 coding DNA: TGTGCCAGCAGCGCCGGGACAGGGAGCTCACCCCTCCACTTT. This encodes CASSAGTGSSPLHF.

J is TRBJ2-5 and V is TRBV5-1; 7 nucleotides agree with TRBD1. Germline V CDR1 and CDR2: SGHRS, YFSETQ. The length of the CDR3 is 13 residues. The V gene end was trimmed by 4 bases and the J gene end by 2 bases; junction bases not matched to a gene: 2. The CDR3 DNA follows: TGCGCCAGCAGCCCGGGACAGCAAGAGACCCAGTACTTC. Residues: CASSPGQQETQYF.

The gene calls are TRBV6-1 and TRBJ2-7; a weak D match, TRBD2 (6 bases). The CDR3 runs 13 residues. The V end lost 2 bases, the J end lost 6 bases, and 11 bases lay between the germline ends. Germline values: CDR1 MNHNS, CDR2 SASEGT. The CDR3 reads CASSEIGGSEQYF. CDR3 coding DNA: TGTGCCAGCAGTGAAATAGGAGGGTCCGAGCAGTACTTC.

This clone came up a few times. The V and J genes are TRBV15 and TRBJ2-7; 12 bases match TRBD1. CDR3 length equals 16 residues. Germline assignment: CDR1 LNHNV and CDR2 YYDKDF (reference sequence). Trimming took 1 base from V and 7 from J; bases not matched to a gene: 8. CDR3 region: CATSRAGGTGGEEQYF. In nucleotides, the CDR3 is TGTGCCACCAGCAGAGCAGGAGGGACAGGGGGCGAGGAGCAGTACTTC.

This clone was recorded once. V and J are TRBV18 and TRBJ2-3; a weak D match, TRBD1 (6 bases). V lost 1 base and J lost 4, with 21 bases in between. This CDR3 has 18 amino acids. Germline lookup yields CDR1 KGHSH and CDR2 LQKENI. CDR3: CASSPLGVGGPGADTQYF. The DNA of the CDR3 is TGTGCCAGCTCACCACTTGGGGTTGGGGGCCCAGGCGCAGATACGCAGTATTTT.

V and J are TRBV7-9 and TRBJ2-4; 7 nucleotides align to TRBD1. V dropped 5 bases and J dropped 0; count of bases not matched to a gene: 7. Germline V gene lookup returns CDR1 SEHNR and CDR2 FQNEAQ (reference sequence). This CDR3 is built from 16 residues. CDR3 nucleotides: TGTGCCAGCAGCCCGGGACAGACACTAGCCAAAAACATTCAGTACTTC. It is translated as CASSPGQTLAKNIQYF.

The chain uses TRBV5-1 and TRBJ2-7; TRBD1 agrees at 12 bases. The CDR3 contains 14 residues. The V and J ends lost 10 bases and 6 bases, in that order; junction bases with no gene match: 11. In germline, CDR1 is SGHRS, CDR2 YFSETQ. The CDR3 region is CASGPGTGGVEQYF. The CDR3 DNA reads TGCGCCTCCGGACCGGGGACAGGGGGCGTCGAGCAGTACTTC.

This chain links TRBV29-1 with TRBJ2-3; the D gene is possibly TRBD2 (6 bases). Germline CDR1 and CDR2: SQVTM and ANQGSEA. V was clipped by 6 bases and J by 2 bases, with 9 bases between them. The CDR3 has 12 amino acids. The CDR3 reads CSVRDFTDTQYF. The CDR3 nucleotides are TGCAGCGTCCGGGACTTCACAGATACGCAGTATTTT.

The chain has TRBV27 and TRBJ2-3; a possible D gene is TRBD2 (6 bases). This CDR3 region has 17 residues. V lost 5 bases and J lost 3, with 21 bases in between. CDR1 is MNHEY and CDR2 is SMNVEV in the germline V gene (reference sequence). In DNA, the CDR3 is TGTGCCAGCAGTGCCGTCGTTATGGCAGGGAGGACAGATACGCAGTATTTT. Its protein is CASSAVVMAGRTDTQYF.

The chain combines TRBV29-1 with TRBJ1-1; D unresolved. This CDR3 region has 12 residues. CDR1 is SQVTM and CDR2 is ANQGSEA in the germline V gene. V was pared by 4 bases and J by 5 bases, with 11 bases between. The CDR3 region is CSVVPTGTEAFF. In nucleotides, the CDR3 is TGCAGCGTTGTCCCCACGGGAACTGAAGCTTTCTTT.

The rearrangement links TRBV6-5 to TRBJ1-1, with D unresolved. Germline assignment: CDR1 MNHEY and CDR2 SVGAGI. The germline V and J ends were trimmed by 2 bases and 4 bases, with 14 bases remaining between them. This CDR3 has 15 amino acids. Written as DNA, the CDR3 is TGTGCCAGCAGTTACGTAGGAGGCGGATCCACTGAAGCTTTCTTT. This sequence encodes CASSYVGGGSTEAFF.

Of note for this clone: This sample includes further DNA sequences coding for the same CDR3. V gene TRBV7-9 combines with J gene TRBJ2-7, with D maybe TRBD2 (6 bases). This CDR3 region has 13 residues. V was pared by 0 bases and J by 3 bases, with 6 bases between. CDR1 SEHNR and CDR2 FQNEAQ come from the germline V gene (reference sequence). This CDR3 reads CASSLAGGYEQYF. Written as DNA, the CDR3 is TGTGCCAGCAGCTTAGCGGGGGGCTACGAGCAGTACTTC.

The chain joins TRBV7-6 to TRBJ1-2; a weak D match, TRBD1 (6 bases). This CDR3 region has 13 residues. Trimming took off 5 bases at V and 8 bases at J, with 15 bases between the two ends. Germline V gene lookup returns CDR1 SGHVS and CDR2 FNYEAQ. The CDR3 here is CASSPGQRGGYTF. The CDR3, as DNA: TGTGCCAGCAGCCCGGGACAACGAGGGGGCTACACCTTC. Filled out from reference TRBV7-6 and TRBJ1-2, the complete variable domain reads GAGVSQSPRYKVTKRGQDVALRCDPISGHVSLYWYRQALGQGPEFLTYFNYEAQQDKSGLPNDRFSAERPEGSISTLTIQRTEQRDSAMYRCASSPGQRGGYTFGSGTRLTVV.

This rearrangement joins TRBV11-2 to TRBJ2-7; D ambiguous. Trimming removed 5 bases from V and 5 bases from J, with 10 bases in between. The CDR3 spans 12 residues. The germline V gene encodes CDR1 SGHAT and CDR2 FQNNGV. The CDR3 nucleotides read TGTGCCAGCAGCCCCCGGTTGAACGAGCAGTACTTC. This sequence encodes CASSPRLNEQYF.

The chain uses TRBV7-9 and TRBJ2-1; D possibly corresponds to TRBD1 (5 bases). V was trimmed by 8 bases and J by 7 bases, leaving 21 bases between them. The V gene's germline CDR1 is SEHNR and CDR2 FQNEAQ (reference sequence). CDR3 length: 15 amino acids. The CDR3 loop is CASARVMGHWNEQFF. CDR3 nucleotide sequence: TGTGCCAGCGCCAGGGTAATGGGGCACTGGAATGAGCAGTTCTTC.

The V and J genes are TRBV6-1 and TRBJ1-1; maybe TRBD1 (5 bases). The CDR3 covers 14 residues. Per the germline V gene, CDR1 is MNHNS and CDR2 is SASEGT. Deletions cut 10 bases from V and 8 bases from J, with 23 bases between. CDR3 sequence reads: CATWAGTSKVEAFF. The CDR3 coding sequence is TGTGCCACCTGGGCGGGGACCTCAAAAGTGGAAGCTTTCTTT.

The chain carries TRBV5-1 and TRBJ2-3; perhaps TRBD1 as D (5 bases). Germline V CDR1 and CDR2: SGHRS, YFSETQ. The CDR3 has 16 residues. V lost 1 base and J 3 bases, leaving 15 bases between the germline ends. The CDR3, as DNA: TGCGCCAGCAGCTTGTCGGGCCAGGGCTTAACAGATACGCAGTATTTT. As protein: CASSLSGQGLTDTQYF.

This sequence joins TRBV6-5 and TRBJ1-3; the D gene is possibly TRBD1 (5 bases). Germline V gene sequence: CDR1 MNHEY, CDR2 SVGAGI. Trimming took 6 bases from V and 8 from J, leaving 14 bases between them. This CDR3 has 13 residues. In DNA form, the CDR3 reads TGTGCCAGCAGAAAGGCAGGGTCTGACACCATATATTTT. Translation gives CASRKAGSDTIYF.

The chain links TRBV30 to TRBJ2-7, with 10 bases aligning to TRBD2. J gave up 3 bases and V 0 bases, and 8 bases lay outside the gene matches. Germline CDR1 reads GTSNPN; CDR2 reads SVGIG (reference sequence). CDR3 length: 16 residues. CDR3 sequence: CAWSVGSGRLVYEQYF. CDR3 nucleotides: TGTGCCTGGAGTGTCGGTAGCGGGAGGCTCGTCTACGAGCAGTACTTC.

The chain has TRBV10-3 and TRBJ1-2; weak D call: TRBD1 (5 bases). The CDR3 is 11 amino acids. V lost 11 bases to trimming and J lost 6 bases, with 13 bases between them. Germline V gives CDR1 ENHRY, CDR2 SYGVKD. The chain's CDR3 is CAGQGEDGYTF. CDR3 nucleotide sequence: TGTGCCGGTCAGGGTGAGGATGGCTACACCTTC.